These T cell receptor beta chains were read from a single sample in a study of T-cell memory formation after mild COVID-19. MiXCR was run by TCRdb on the 5' RACE reads, yielding one entry per CDR3 protein. Of around 200,000 distinct CDR3 sequences in the sample, around 30% are singletons; the top ten hold approximately 10%. Specimen: PBMCs or a T cell subset sorted from them (not recorded which). All receptors derive from an adult woman who had mild COVID-19 (a few samples of this study predate the infection). Cell type and time point are not known. Both conserved end residues are part of each CDR3. A D gene is named only where the DNA matches it firmly. Size values are once, few and many counts, or a class for expanded clones, and some rows have none.

clone_size j_call v_call d_call cdr3_aa cdr3_nt
- TRBJ2-2 TRBV6-2/TRBV6-3 TRBD1 CASSPRGQANTGELFF TGTGCCAGCAGCCCCCGGGGACAGGCGAACACCGGGGAGCTGTTTTTT
- TRBJ2-3 TRBV2 - CASSSGMTQYF TGTGCCAGCAGTTCGGGGATGACGCAGTATTTT
few TRBJ2-1 TRBV12-3/TRBV12-4 - CASSLGVEQFF TGTGCCAGCAGTTTGGGTGTCGAGCAGTTCTTC
- TRBJ2-7 TRBV4-1 TRBD1 CASSQAEDRGYFEQYF TGCGCCAGCAGCCAAGCGGAGGACAGGGGGTATTTCGAGCAGTACTTC
- TRBJ2-3 TRBV7-6 - CASSLSQWTDTQYF TGTGCCAGCAGCTTATCACAGTGGACAGATACGCAGTATTTT
many TRBJ2-1 TRBV24-1 TRBD2 CATRGAGVHNEQFF TGTGCCACCAGGGGAGCGGGAGTACACAATGAGCAGTTCTTC
once TRBJ2-1 TRBV7-9 - CASSLSSAAPENEQFF TGTGCCAGCAGCTTGAGTTCGGCGGCGCCGGAGAATGAGCAGTTCTTC
few TRBJ2-2 TRBV2 - CASRDFLRRTGELFF TGTGCCAGCAGGGACTTTTTGCGGCGAACCGGGGAGCTGTTTTTT
few TRBJ2-3 TRBV7-3 - CASSPASSDTQYF TGTGCCAGCAGTCCCGCGTCTTCGGATACGCAGTATTTT
- TRBJ2-7 TRBV18 - CASSSGGRRLEQYF TGTGCCAGCTCCTCAGGAGGACGGAGGCTCGAGCAGTACTTC
- TRBJ2-7 TRBV6-2/TRBV6-3 - CASSYGRSSYEQYF TGTGCCAGCAGTTACGGACGTAGTTCCTACGAGCAGTACTTC
- TRBJ2-1 TRBV6-5 TRBD2 CASSRPGLAGEQFF TGTGCCAGCAGTCGCCCTGGACTAGCGGGTGAGCAGTTCTTC
few TRBJ1-2 TRBV20-1 - CSARDPQPWLYGYTF TGCAGTGCTAGAGACCCGCAGCCATGGCTGTACGGCTACACCTTC
few TRBJ2-1 TRBV3-1 TRBD2 CASSETSGVYNEQFF TGTGCCAGCAGCGAAACTAGCGGAGTTTACAATGAGCAGTTCTTC
- TRBJ2-7 TRBV6-1 - CASSIRTLTYEQYF TGTGCCAGCAGTATAAGGACACTTACCTACGAGCAGTACTTC
- TRBJ2-7 TRBV20-1 TRBD2 CSANPASGGSYEQYF TGCAGTGCTAACCCCGCTAGCGGGGGTAGCTACGAGCAGTACTTC
- TRBJ2-7 TRBV30 TRBD2 CAWSIGAGGYEQYF TGTGCCTGGAGTATCGGGGCGGGAGGGTACGAGCAGTACTTC
- TRBJ2-3 TRBV6-5 - CASSYSMGHPDTQYF TGTGCCAGCAGTTACTCAATGGGTCACCCAGATACGCAGTATTTT
- TRBJ1-1 TRBV7-2 - CASSFPPGEAFF TGTGCCAGCAGCTTCCCCCCGGGTGAAGCTTTCTTT
few TRBJ2-3 TRBV2 TRBD2 CASSLGLAGITDTQYF TGTGCCAGCAGTCTAGGACTAGCGGGGATCACAGATACGCAGTATTTT
few TRBJ2-7 TRBV6-6 TRBD1 CASSLDRGREQYF TGTGCCAGCAGTCTCGACAGGGGGCGCGAGCAGTACTTC
- TRBJ2-2 TRBV19 - CASSISGIGTGELFF TGTGCCAGTAGTATTTCAGGGATCGGCACCGGGGAGCTGTTTTTT
few TRBJ1-2 TRBV4-3 - CASSRGADYGYTF TGCGCCAGCAGTCGAGGTGCTGACTATGGCTACACCTTC
few TRBJ1-2 TRBV3-1 - CASSQVGAANYGYTF TGTGCCAGCAGCCAAGTGGGGGCAGCGAACTATGGCTACACCTTC
- TRBJ2-7 TRBV7-6 - CASSLAGVGGAEEQYF TGTGCCAGCAGCTTAGCGGGTGTTGGGGGGGCGGAAGAGCAGTACTTC
few TRBJ1-2 TRBV15 - CATSRDPAGSGYTF TGTGCCACCAGCAGAGATCCGGCAGGGAGCGGCTACACCTTC
- TRBJ2-7 TRBV20-1 - CSARDLDDSSYEQYF TGCAGTGCTAGAGATCTGGACGACAGCTCCTACGAGCAGTACTTC
few TRBJ2-2 TRBV20-1 TRBD2 CSALAGEDTGELFF TGCAGTGCACTAGCGGGAGAGGACACCGGGGAGCTGTTTTTT
- TRBJ2-7 TRBV9 - CASSAADPYEQYF TGTGCCAGCAGCGCCGCAGACCCCTACGAGCAGTACTTC
- TRBJ2-7 TRBV25-1 TRBD2 CASSGERETYEQYF TGTGCCAGCAGTGGAGAGCGGGAGACCTACGAGCAGTACTTC
- TRBJ2-7 TRBV27 - CASQGGGHEQYF TGTGCCAGCCAGGGGGGAGGGCACGAGCAGTACTTC
few TRBJ1-5 TRBV7-6 TRBD1 CASSGGTGVNQPQHF TGTGCCAGCAGCGGGGGGACAGGGGTTAATCAGCCCCAGCATTTT